The 18 T cell receptor beta chains in this list originate from one sample, sequenced in a study of cytomegalovirus exposure and HLA in healthy donors. The PCR contained 60 Vbeta and 13 Jbeta primers. TCRdb keeps only in-frame clones here, not all; method: immunoSEQ multiplex PCR. The sample data list 150,000 to 200,000 clones. Sequenced input: PBMCs. Source of these receptors: a man aged 25 to 40 in good health and CMV-seronegative.

The chain uses TRBV10-1 and TRBJ2-4; 8 nucleotides line up with TRBD2. The CDR3 consists of 18 residues. The V gene end was trimmed by 7 bases and the J gene end by 0 bases; junction bases not matched to a gene: 14. The germline CDR1 and CDR2 sequences are WNHNN and SYGVQD (reference sequence). The CDR3 here is CASTAGGSGELAKNIQYF. The CDR3 bases are TGCGCCAGCACCGCGGGGGGTAGCGGAGAACTAGCCAAAAACATTCAGTACTTC.

CDR3 in amino acids: CASSFGNQPQHF. CDR3 bases: TGTGCCAGCTCGTTCGGCAATCAGCCCCAGCATTTT. The chain is built from TRBV28 and TRBJ1-5; D ambiguous. V was cut by 8 bases and J by 2 bases, with 7 bases left in between. CDR1 and CDR2 (germline): MDHEN, SYDVKM. This CDR3 has 12 residues.

V is TRBV6-5 and J is TRBJ1-6; no firm D call. The V gene's germline CDR1 is MNHEY and CDR2 SVGAGI. The CDR3 covers 14 residues. Trimming took 3 bases from V and 4 from J, leaving 7 bases between them. CDR3: CASSYFQYNSPLHF. In DNA form, the CDR3 reads TGTGCCAGCAGTTATTTTCAGTATAATTCACCCCTCCACTTT.

The rearrangement uses TRBV6-5 and TRBJ1-1, with a possible D match to TRBD1 (5 bases). The CDR3 is 15 residues long. V lost 2 bases, J lost 1 base, and 11 bases lay in between. The germline gives CDR1 MNHEY, CDR2 SVGAGI. CDR3 in amino acids: CASSYTYDRNTEAFF. CDR3 sequence (DNA): TGTGCCAGCAGTTACACGTACGACAGGAACACTGAAGCTTTCTTT.

The chain recombines TRBV5-5 with TRBJ1-6; perhaps TRBD1 as D (6 bases). Germline-derived CDR1 and CDR2 are SGHKS and YYEKEE (reference sequence). The V and J ends lost 4 bases and 4 bases respectively, with 18 bases between them. The CDR3 length is 17 residues. This CDR3 is CASSVTGNGAYNSPLHF. CDR3 coding DNA: TGTGCCAGCAGCGTCACAGGGAACGGGGCTTATAATTCACCCCTCCACTTT.

V is TRBV18 and J is TRBJ2-7, with D perhaps matching TRBD1 (6 bases). CDR1 is KGHSH and CDR2 is LQKENI in the germline V gene. V lost 3 bases and J lost 7, with 19 bases in between. This CDR3 spans 15 amino acids. CDR3 sequence reads: CASSPRQVQGAEQYF. The CDR3 DNA is TGTGCCAGCTCACCCCGGCAAGTACAGGGCGCGGAGCAGTACTTC.

The V call is TRBV5-5, the J call TRBJ1-4; possible D gene TRBD1, 5 bases. V was clipped by 1 base and J by 2 bases, with 6 bases between them. Germline lookup yields CDR1 SGHKS and CDR2 YYEKEE (reference sequence). This CDR3 region has 14 residues. CDR3 nucleotides: TGTGCCAGCAGCTTGTGGGGCACTAATGAAAAACTGTTTTTT. Protein: CASSLWGTNEKLFF.

The CDR3 is CAWSIGTSGNTIYF. DNA for the CDR3: TGTGCCTGGAGCATCGGGACATCTGGAAACACCATATATTTT. The chain joins TRBV30 to TRBJ1-3; the D gene is possibly TRBD1 (6 bases). The CDR3 is 14 amino acids. Trimming cost V 3 bases and J 1 base, with 10 bases left between them. Germline CDR1 and CDR2: GTSNPN and SVGIG (reference sequence).

The chain combines TRBV27 with TRBJ2-2, with 7 bases that match TRBD1. After removal of 6 bases from V and 3 bases from J, the junction contained 7 bases not matched to a gene. The CDR3 has 15 residues. The germline CDR1 and CDR2 sequences are MNHEY and SMNVEV (reference sequence). The CDR3 loop reads CASRGQPGYTGELFF. The CDR3 bases are TGTGCCAGCAGGGGACAGCCCGGGTACACCGGGGAGCTGTTTTTT.

The chain recombines TRBV7-7 with TRBJ1-1; D remains ambiguous. V shed 3 bases and J shed 5 bases, with 10 bases lying between them. The CDR3 has 13 amino acids. Germline V gives CDR1 SSHAT, CDR2 FNYEAQ (reference sequence). DNA of the CDR3: TGTGCCAGCAGCTTGACGGGTCGGACTGAAGCTTTCTTT. Amino acids: CASSLTGRTEAFF.

The chain uses TRBV10-3 and TRBJ2-1; 8 bases fit TRBD2. The V segment lost 4 bases and the J segment 2 bases; nucleotides outside the gene matches: 4. The CDR3 contains 15 residues. Germline-derived CDR1 and CDR2 are ENHRY and SYGVKD. DNA of the CDR3: TGTGCCATCAGTGGGGGTAGCGGGACCTACAATGAGCAGTTCTTC. Translating it yields CAISGGSGTYNEQFF.

The chain is built from TRBV5-1 and TRBJ1-2, with a tentative D call TRBD1 (6 bases). The CDR3 has 13 amino acids. Trimming removed 4 bases at V and 2 bases at J, with 9 bases between. Germline V gene lookup returns CDR1 SGHRS and CDR2 YFSETQ. In nucleotides, the CDR3 is TGCGCCAGCAGCGCCGGACAGAACTATGGCTACACCTTC. It specifies CASSAGQNYGYTF.

This rearrangement joins TRBV6-5 to TRBJ1-1; no definite D call. The CDR3 contains 12 residues. V dropped 6 bases and J dropped 7 bases, with 12 bases sitting between them. Germline V gene sequence: CDR1 MNHEY, CDR2 SVGAGI. This chain's CDR3 is CASRPPGGEAFF. In DNA, the CDR3 is TGTGCCAGCAGACCCCCGGGAGGTGAAGCTTTCTTT.

The DNA of the CDR3 is TGTGCCAGCAGTTTAATCCAAGCGGGGCCTAAGTATTTT. Translating it yields CASSLIQAGPKYF. This sequence joins TRBV27 and TRBJ2-3, with 7 bases fitting TRBD2. The trim removed 2 bases at V and 13 bases at J, leaving 9 bases unmatched. The CDR3 totals 13 residues. CDR1 and CDR2 from the germline V gene are MNHEY and SMNVEV (reference sequence).

The genes are TRBV4-3 and TRBJ1-2, with D tentatively TRBD1 (5 bases). The CDR3 sequence is 13 residues long. The germline gives CDR1 LGHNA, CDR2 YSLEER. V was clipped by 0 bases and J by 8 bases, with 10 bases between them. The CDR3 DNA reads TGCGCCAGCAGCCAAGATCGGGGGTGGGGCTACACCTTC. This translates into CASSQDRGWGYTF.

J is TRBJ1-1 and V is TRBV4-1, with D unresolved. CDR3 length equals 17 residues. Germline CDR1 and CDR2: MGHRA and YSYEKL. V shed 2 bases and J shed 2 bases, with 18 bases lying between them. CDR3 region: CASSQSHPRVVNTEAFF. The CDR3 bases are TGCGCCAGCAGCCAATCCCATCCCCGGGTAGTTAACACTGAAGCTTTCTTT.

The chain carries TRBV14 and TRBJ2-2; D ambiguous. The CDR3 covers 14 residues. Germline V CDR1 and CDR2: SGHDN, FVKESK. The germline V and J ends were trimmed by 4 bases and 3 bases, with 9 bases remaining between them. CDR3 DNA: TGTGCCAGCAGCCCAACGACTTACACCGGGGAGCTGTTTTTT. Amino acid sequence: CASSPTTYTGELFF.

The chain uses TRBV11-3 and TRBJ2-6, with D possibly TRBD2 on 5 matching bases. The CDR3 totals 15 residues. Deletions cut 6 bases from V and 0 bases from J, with 9 bases between. Germline CDR1 reads SGHNT; CDR2 reads YENEEA. The CDR3 coding sequence is TGTGCCAGCAGTCGGGAAGCCTCTGGGGCCAACGTCCTGACTTTC. This encodes CASSREASGANVLTF. The whole variable domain, filled in from reference TRBV11-3 and TRBJ2-6, reads EAGVVQSPRYKIIEKKQPVAFWCNPISGHNTLYWYLQNLGQGPELLIRYENEEAVDDSQLPKDRFSAERLKGVDSTLKIQPAELGDSAVYLCASSREASGANVLTFGAGSRLTVL.